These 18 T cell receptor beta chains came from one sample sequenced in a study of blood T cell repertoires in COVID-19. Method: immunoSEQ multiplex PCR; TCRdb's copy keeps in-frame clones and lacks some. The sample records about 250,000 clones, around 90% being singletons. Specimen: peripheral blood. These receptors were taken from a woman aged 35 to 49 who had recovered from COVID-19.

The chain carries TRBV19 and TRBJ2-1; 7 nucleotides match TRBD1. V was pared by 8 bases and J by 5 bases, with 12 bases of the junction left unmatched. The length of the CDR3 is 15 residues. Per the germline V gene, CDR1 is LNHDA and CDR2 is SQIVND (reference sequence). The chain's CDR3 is CASAGAGTENNEQFF. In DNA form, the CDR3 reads TGTGCCAGTGCCGGCGCCGGGACAGAAAACAATGAGCAGTTCTTC.

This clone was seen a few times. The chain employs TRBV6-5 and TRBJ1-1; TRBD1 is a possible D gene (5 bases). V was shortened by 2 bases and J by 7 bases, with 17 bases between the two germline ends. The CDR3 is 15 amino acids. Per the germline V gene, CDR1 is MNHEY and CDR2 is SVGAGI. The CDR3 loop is CASSYPGAGGGEAFF. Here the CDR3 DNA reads TGTGCCAGCAGTTACCCCGGGGCAGGCGGGGGTGAAGCTTTCTTT.

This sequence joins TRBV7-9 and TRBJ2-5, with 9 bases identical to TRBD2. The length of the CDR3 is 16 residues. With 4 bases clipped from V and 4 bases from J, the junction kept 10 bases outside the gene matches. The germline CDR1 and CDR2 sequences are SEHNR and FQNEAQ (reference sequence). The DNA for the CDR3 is TGTGCCAGCAGCTCAAGGGGCGGGAGGGCCGGAGAGACCCAGTACTTC. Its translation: CASSSRGGRAGETQYF.

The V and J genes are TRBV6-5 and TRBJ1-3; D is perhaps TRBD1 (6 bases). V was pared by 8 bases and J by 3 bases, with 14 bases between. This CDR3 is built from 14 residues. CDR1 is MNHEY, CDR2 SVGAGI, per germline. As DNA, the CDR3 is TGTGCCAGCTCCGGAGGGGGGGGTGGAAACACCATATATTTT. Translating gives CASSGGGGGNTIYF.

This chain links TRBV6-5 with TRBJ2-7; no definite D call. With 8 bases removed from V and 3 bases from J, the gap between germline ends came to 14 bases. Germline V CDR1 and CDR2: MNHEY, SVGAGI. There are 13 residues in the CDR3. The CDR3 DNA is TGTGCCAGCGCTCGCGCCGCCCTCTACGAGCAGTACGTC. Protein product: CASARAALYEQYV.

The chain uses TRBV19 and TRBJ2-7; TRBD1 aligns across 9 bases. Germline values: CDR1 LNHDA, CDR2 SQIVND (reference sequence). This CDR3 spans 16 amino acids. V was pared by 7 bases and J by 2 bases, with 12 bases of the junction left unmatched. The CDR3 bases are TGTGCCAGTAACCAACCGACAGGGGGTCGTCCCTACGAGCAGTACTTC. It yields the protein CASNQPTGGRPYEQYF.

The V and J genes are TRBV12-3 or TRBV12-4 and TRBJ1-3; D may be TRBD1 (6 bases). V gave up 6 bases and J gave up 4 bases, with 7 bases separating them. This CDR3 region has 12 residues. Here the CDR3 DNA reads TGTGCCAGCAGGGGGGCGGGAAACACCATATATTTT. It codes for CASRGAGNTIYF.

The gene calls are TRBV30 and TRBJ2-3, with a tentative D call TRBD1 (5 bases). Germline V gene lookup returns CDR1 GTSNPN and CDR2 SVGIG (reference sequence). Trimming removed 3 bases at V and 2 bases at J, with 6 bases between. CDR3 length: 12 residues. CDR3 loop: CAWRTDTDTQYF. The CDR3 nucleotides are TGTGCCTGGAGGACAGACACAGATACGCAGTATTTT.

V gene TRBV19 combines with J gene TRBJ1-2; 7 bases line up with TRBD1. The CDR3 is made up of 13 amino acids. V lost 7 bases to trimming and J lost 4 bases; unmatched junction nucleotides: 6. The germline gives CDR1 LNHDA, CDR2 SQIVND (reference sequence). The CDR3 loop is CASKATGPYGYTF. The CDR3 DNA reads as TGTGCCAGTAAAGCGACAGGGCCCTATGGCTACACCTTC.

The CDR3 loop is CASSQRTGELFF. DNA of the CDR3: TGTGCCAGCAGCCAGCGGACCGGGGAGCTGTTTTTT. The chain is built from TRBV4-2 and TRBJ2-2; D not certain. Trimming shortened V by 3 bases and J by 5 bases, and 4 bases separated the two germline ends. Per the germline V gene, CDR1 is LGHNA and CDR2 is YNFKEQ. There are 12 residues in the CDR3.

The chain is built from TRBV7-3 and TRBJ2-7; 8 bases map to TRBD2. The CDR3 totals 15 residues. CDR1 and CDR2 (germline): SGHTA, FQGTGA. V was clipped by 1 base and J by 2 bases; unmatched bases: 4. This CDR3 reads CASSLSGGRPYEQYF. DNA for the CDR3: TGTGCCAGCAGCTTAAGTGGCGGGAGGCCCTACGAGCAGTACTTC.

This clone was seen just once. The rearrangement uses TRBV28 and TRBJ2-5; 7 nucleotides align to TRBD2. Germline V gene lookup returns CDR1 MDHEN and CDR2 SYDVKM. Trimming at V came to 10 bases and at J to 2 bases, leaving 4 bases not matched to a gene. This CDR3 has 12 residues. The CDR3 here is CATQLAQETQYF. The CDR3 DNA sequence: TGTGCCACCCAACTAGCGCAAGAGACCCAGTACTTC. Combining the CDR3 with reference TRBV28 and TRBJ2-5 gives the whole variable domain DVKVTQSSRYLVKRTGEKVFLECVQDMDHENMFWYRQDPGLGLRLIYFSYDVKMKEKGDIPEGYSVSREKKERFSLILESASTNQTSMYLCATQLAQETQYFGPGTRLLVL.

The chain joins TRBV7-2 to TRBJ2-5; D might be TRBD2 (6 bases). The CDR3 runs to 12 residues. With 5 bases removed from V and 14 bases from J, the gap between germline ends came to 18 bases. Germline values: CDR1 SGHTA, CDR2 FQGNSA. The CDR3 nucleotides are TGTGCCAGCAGCCCGCCGGACTATATGTTTTACTTC. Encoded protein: CASSPPDYMFYF.

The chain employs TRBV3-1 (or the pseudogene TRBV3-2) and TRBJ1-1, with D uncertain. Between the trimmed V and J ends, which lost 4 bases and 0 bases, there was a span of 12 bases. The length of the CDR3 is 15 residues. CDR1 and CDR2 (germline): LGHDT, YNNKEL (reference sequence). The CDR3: CASSPSVALNTEAFF. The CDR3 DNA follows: TGTGCCAGCAGCCCCAGCGTGGCACTGAACACTGAAGCTTTCTTT.

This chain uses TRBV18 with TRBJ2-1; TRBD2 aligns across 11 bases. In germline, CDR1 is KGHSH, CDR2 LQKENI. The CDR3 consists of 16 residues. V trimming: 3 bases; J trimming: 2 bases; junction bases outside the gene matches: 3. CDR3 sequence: CASSPTSGTPYNEQFF. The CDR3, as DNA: TGTGCCAGCTCACCGACTAGCGGGACGCCCTACAATGAGCAGTTCTTC.

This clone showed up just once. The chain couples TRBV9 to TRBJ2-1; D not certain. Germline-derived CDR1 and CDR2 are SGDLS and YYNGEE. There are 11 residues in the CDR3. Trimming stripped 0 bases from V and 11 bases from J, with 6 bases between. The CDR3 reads CASSVGAKQFF. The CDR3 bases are TGTGCCAGCAGCGTAGGAGCCAAGCAGTTCTTC.

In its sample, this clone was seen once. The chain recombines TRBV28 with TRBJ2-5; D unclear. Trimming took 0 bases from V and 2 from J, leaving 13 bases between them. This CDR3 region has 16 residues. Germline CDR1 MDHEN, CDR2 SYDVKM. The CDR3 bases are TGTGCCAGCAGTTTATGGGGCCCCGGTGGGCAAGAGACCCAGTACTTC. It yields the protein CASSLWGPGGQETQYF.

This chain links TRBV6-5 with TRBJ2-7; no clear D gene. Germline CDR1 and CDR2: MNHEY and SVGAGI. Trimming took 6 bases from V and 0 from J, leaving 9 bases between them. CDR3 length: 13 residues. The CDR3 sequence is CASSSPGSYEQYF. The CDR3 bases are TGTGCCAGCAGCTCCCCGGGCTCCTACGAGCAGTACTTC.